This T cell receptor (beta chain) was identified in a study of T cell responses to AZD1222 COVID-19 vaccine. Study-wide points: Clonal diversity may have been underestimated in mostly white British donors. Spike was spanned by vaccine-associated CD4 TCRs, with dominance at 160-218 and 743-854.

The germline gives CDR1 SGHRS, CDR2 YFSETQ. The CDR3 has 14 amino acids. V was trimmed by 0 bases and J by 7 bases, leaving 13 bases between them. The table lists this clone with a count of one. The antigen is not known. This table comes from immunoSEQ multiplex PCR, and its TCRdb copy is limited to in-frame clones, with some not included. Of about 130,000 clones detected, around 87% appear once; the ten largest clones hold more than 9%. The sequencing here drew on peripheral blood, taken on day 0 of AZD1222 vaccination. This receptor was taken from an adult in good health. The J gene is TRBJ1-2, the V gene TRBV5-1; unclear D gene. The CDR3 sequence: CASSLAVSPIGYTF. The CDR3 DNA reads TGCGCCAGCAGCTTGGCCGTGTCGCCAATTGGCTACACCTTC.